One TCR beta chain is described in this entry. This clonotype occurred a few times. What this receptor recognizes is not known. Qualities for individual bases were not recorded, and no much larger clone is one base off. The sample comes from a study of blood T cells in healthy people across ages (dated by TCRdb to the mid-2010s). Notes on the research overall: Template switching captured roughly one uniquely barcoded TCR beta cDNA molecule per two T cells in model experiments. Age-related changes in TCR beta repertoire diversity were measured in the study by deep sequencing normalized with unique cDNA molecular identifiers. The donors were split into four age groups: young (average roughly 15 years), middle-aged (more than 35), aged (roughly 60) and long-lived (about 74). To avoid experimental bias, donors of different ages were distributed randomly across sequencing lanes. Using the same blood draw, the study looked at two additional independent replicas of 1 million unique cDNA reads for two donors, one aged 18 to 30 and the other aged 80 or older.

The CDR3 runs 13 residues from the cysteine to the phenylalanine. Only CDR3 DNA is held: 39 bases, read in frame from base 1. CDR1 and CDR2 are drawn from the germline V gene: SGDLS, YYNGEE. V lost 4 bases and J lost 5 bases; the stretch between them is 13 bases long. Paper-wide results and their limitations: Compared with the aged group, the long-lived group had more naive CD4+ T cells, fewer expanded clones and increased TCR diversity, suggesting age selection. Estimates of total diversity based on one million sequenced T cells were considered lower bounds and underestimates. Bulk unsorted PBMC profiling prevented conclusive comparison of naive and antigen-experienced compartments. Because donor CMV infection status was unknown, age-related changes in expanded clonotypes were potentially confounded. As age increased, observed TCR beta diversity per million T cells dropped in a roughly linear way, and a significant reduction was already evident by age approximately 40. Observed TCR beta diversity correlated strongly with the percentage of naive T cells measured by flow cytometry.

The library was produced with 5' RACE. Sequencer: Illumina HiSeq 2500. The second PCR ran for roughly 7 to 12 cycles and used a J-beta primer mix along with a sample-barcoded 5' primer. A template-switch 5' adaptor carrying 12 random nucleotides introduced a unique molecular identifier onto each TCR beta cDNA molecule. Each sample yielded at least 2.5 million CDR3-containing paired-end reads. First-strand cDNA was synthesized from all RNA with the Mint cDNA synthesis kit, primed by a TRBC-specific oligonucleotide. Following uracil-DNA glycosylase treatment, all cDNA underwent a first 18-cycle PCR with the universal primers M1SS and BC2_uni_R. As for the authors' bioinformatics: For normalization, 1 million high-quality reads were randomly selected from each sample, with every read carrying a distinct molecular identifier. Instead of being binned into consensus sequences, reads with shared molecular identifiers were discarded. CDR3 identification, clonotype clustering and error correction used MiTCR with a Q25 quality threshold and the strictest error-elimination algorithm. A nonparametric unseen species model using Euler transformation provided a lower-bound estimate of total TCR beta diversity. Using fastp trimming at Q25 and MiXCR clonotype assembly, TCRdb reanalyzed the public sequencing data and kept in-frame beta chains. Rows are combined by CDR3 protein, so each entry shows the most common genes and DNA. V and J calls and clone size were set by TCRdb, not the authors. This sample gives roughly 1,500,000 distinct CDR3 sequences in total; 42% of them show up just once. The ten largest clones take up 7% to 9.5% of the sample.

The donors were roughly 40 Caucasian individuals from Russia, aged roughly 6 to 100 years, who were systemically healthy. Roughly 9.5 milliliters of peripheral blood were drawn from each donor into EDTA-treated Vacutainer tubes. Ficoll-Paque density-gradient centrifugation was used to isolate PBMCs, with at least 7 million per sample. Total RNA, at least 5 micrograms per sample, was extracted from PBMCs with Trizol reagent. The percentages of naive CD45RAhigh/CD27high T cells were determined by flow cytometry on a PBMC aliquot from every donor. The origin of this receptor is a woman aged 18-29 years in good health. The sample comprised blood. The chain links TRBV9 with TRBJ2-7, with no confident D gene call. The CDR3 region has the sequence CASSPRLTDEQYF. In nucleotide form, the sequence is TGTGCCAGCAGCCCTCGCCTAACAGACGAGCAGTACTTC.